The clone carrying this TCR beta chain has a handful of counts. Its antigen is not identified. The data were taken from a study of blood T cells in healthy people across ages. At the level of the study: Template switching caught about one barcoded beta molecule for each two T cells.

Study-wide points: Estimates drawn from one million T cells were deemed to understate diversity. The long-lived group displayed more naive CD4+ cells, plus higher diversity, than the aged donors did.

The V and J ends lost 5 bases and 0 bases respectively, with 16 bases between them. There are 16 residues in the CDR3. CDR1 and CDR2 from the germline V gene are SQVTM and ANQGSEA. Using a J-beta primer mix together with a sample-barcoded 5' primer, a second PCR was run for roughly 6 to 12 cycles. The authors tagged each cDNA molecule using a template-switch adaptor with 12 random nucleotides. Each CDR3 protein gets one entry after TCRdb re-called the 5' RACE reads with MiXCR. The sample shows a few hundred thousand distinct CDR3 sequences, about 55% of them seen only once. Sequences were obtained from blood. The clonotype was recovered from a man in his sixties in good health. This rearrangement joins TRBV29-1 to TRBJ2-2, with unresolved D. The CDR3 spells CSVRSVGRSNTGELFF. DNA of the CDR3: TGCAGCGTTCGCAGCGTGGGCCGATCGAACACCGGGGAGCTGTTTTTT.